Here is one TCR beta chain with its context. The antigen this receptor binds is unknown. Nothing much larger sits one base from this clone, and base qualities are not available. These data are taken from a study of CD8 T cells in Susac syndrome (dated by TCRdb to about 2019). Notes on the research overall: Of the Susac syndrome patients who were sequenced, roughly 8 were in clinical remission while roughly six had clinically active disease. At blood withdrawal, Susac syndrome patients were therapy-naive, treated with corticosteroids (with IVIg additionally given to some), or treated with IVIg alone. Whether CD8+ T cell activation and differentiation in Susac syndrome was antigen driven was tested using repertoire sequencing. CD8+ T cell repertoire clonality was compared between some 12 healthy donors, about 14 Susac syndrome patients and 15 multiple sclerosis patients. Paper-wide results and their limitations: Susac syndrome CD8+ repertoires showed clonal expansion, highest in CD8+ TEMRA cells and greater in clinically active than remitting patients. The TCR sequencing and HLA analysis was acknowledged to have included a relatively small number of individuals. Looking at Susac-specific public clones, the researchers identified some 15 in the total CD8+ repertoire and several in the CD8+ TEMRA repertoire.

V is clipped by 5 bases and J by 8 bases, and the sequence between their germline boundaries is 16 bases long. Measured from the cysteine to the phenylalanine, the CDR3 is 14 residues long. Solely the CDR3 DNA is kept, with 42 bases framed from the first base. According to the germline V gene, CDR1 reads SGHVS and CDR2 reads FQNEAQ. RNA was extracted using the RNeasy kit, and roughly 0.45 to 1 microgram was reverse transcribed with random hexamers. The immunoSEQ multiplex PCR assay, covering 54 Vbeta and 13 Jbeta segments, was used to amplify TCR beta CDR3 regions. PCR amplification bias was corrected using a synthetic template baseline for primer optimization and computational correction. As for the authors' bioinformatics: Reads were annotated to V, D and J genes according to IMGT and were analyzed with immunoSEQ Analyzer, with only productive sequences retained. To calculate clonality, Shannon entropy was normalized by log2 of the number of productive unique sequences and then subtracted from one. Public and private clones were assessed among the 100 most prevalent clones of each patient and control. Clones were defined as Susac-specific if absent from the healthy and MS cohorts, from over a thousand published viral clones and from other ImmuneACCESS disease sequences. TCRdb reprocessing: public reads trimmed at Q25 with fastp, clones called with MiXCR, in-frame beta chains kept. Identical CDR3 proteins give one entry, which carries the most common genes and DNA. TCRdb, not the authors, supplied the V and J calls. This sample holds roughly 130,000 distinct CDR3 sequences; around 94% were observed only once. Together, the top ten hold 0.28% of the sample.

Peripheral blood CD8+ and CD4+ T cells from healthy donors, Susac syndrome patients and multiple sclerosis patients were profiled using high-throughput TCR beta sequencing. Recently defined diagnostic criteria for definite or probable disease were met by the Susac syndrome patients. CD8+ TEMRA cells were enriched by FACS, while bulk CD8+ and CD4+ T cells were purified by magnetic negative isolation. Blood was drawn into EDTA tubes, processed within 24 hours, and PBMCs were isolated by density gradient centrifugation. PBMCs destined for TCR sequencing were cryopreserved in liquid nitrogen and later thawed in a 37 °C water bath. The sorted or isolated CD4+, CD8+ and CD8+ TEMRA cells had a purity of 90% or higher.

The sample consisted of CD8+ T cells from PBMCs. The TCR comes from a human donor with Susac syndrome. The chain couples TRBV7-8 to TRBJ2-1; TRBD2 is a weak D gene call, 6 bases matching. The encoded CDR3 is CASSAGSGFDEQFF. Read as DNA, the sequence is TGTGCCAGCAGCGCGGGGTCGGGGTTCGATGAGCAGTTCTTC.